The rows below give T cell receptor beta chains drawn from one sample of a study of cytomegalovirus exposure and HLA in healthy donors. Assay: immunoSEQ multiplex PCR; the TCRdb copy retains only in-frame clones and omits some. Among 55,000 to 65,000 clones, just under 75% were seen once, and the ten largest hold under 8%. Sequencing was performed on PBMCs. These receptors originate from a young man in good health and CMV-seropositive. The CDR3 runs from the conserved cysteine through the conserved F or W. The D gene is left open where the match is weak. Expanded clones get a size class; other rows say once, few or many, or leave the size out.

D gene: .
V gene: TRBV29-1
clone size: .
J gene: TRBJ1-1
CDR3 protein: CSVSGHPNTEAFF
CDR3 DNA: TGCAGCGTGTCGGGACACCCGAACACTGAAGCTTTCTTT

D gene: .
V gene: TRBV4-1
clone size: .
J gene: TRBJ1-2
CDR3 protein: CASSQDRDYGYTF
CDR3 DNA: TGCGCCAGCAGCCAAGACAGGGACTATGGCTACACCTTC

D gene: .
V gene: TRBV25-1
clone size: once
J gene: TRBJ2-7
CDR3 protein: CASSGGGQGGTYEQYF
CDR3 DNA: TGTGCCAGCAGTGGAGGTGGGCAGGGTGGGACCTACGAGCAGTACTTC

D gene: .
V gene: TRBV4-3
clone size: .
J gene: TRBJ2-1
CDR3 protein: CASSQDVVLGVSSYNEQFF
CDR3 DNA: TGCGCCAGCAGCCAAGATGTGGTATTAGGGGTAAGCTCCTACAATGAGCAGTTCTTC

D gene: .
V gene: TRBV27
clone size: .
J gene: TRBJ2-7
CDR3 protein: CASSFIQGSSYEQYF
CDR3 DNA: TGTGCCAGCAGTTTCATACAGGGCTCCTCCTACGAGCAGTACTTC

D gene: TRBD1
V gene: TRBV7-2
clone size: once
J gene: TRBJ1-1
CDR3 protein: CASSLGRRDREAFF
CDR3 DNA: TGTGCCAGCAGCTTAGGGAGAAGGGACAGGGAAGCTTTCTTT

D gene: TRBD1
V gene: TRBV7-8
clone size: .
J gene: TRBJ2-2
CDR3 protein: CASRPGQANTGELFF
CDR3 DNA: TGTGCCAGCAGGCCGGGACAGGCGAACACCGGGGAGCTGTTTTTT

D gene: .
V gene: TRBV30
clone size: few
J gene: TRBJ1-1
CDR3 protein: CAWNAGLNTEAFF
CDR3 DNA: TGTGCCTGGAATGCGGGTCTGAACACTGAAGCTTTCTTT

D gene: TRBD2
V gene: TRBV5-4
clone size: .
J gene: TRBJ2-1
CDR3 protein: CASSSSGGAYNEQFF
CDR3 DNA: TGTGCCAGCAGCTCGAGCGGGGGGGCCTACAATGAGCAGTTCTTC

D gene: .
V gene: TRBV19
clone size: .
J gene: TRBJ1-1
CDR3 protein: CASTPNKNTEAFF
CDR3 DNA: TGTGCCAGTACTCCTAATAAGAACACTGAAGCTTTCTTT

D gene: TRBD1
V gene: TRBV11-2
clone size: .
J gene: TRBJ2-7
CDR3 protein: CASSLEGQGYYEQYF
CDR3 DNA: TGTGCCAGCAGCTTAGAGGGACAGGGATACTACGAGCAGTACTTC

D gene: TRBD1
V gene: TRBV4-1
clone size: .
J gene: TRBJ1-1
CDR3 protein: CASSRTPDRSETEAFF
CDR3 DNA: TGCGCCAGCAGCCGAACCCCGGACAGGTCGGAGACTGAAGCTTTCTTT

D gene: .
V gene: TRBV14
clone size: few
J gene: TRBJ2-7
CDR3 protein: CASSQGVSTYEQYF
CDR3 DNA: TGTGCCAGCAGCCAGGGAGTATCGACCTACGAGCAGTACTTC

D gene: .
V gene: TRBV7-2
clone size: .
J gene: TRBJ2-5
CDR3 protein: CASSFPAGLQETQYF
CDR3 DNA: TGTGCCAGCAGCTTTCCTGCGGGACTCCAAGAGACCCAGTACTTC

D gene: .
V gene: TRBV5-4
clone size: few
J gene: TRBJ1-5
CDR3 protein: CASSLDRVQPQHF
CDR3 DNA: TGTGCCAGCAGCTTGGACAGGGTTCAGCCCCAGCATTTT

D gene: TRBD2
V gene: TRBV7-6
clone size: once
J gene: TRBJ2-2
CDR3 protein: CASSLAEWAGRDTGELFF
CDR3 DNA: TGTGCCAGCAGCTTAGCGGAGTGGGCAGGGAGGGACACCGGGGAGCTGTTTTTT

D gene: TRBD1
V gene: TRBV4-3
clone size: .
J gene: TRBJ1-1
CDR3 protein: CASSPRQGADTEAFF
CDR3 DNA: TGCGCCAGCAGCCCGAGACAGGGGGCGGACACTGAAGCTTTCTTT

D gene: .
V gene: TRBV5-8
clone size: .
J gene: TRBJ1-5
CDR3 protein: CASSHSYSNQPQHF
CDR3 DNA: TGTGCCAGCAGCCACAGTTATAGCAATCAGCCCCAGCATTTT

D gene: .
V gene: TRBV7-2
clone size: .
J gene: TRBJ2-2
CDR3 protein: CASSSLSSVSGELFF
CDR3 DNA: TGTGCCAGCAGCTCCCTAAGCAGCGTTTCCGGGGAGCTGTTTTTT

D gene: TRBD1
V gene: TRBV27
clone size: .
J gene: TRBJ1-1
CDR3 protein: CASSLATGGFSEAFF
CDR3 DNA: TGTGCCAGCAGCCTTGCGACAGGGGGCTTTAGTGAAGCTTTCTTT

D gene: TRBD1
V gene: TRBV7-6
clone size: .
J gene: TRBJ2-2
CDR3 protein: CASSLESGGQRFTGELFF
CDR3 DNA: TGTGCCAGCAGCTTAGAATCTGGGGGACAGCGATTCACCGGGGAGCTGTTTTTT

D gene: .
V gene: TRBV7-3
clone size: .
J gene: TRBJ2-2
CDR3 protein: CASSQDTGELFF
CDR3 DNA: TGTGCCAGCAGCCAGGACACCGGGGAGCTGTTTTTT

D gene: .
V gene: TRBV7-2
clone size: .
J gene: TRBJ1-2
CDR3 protein: CASRLRVDYGYTF
CDR3 DNA: TGTGCCAGCAGACTCAGGGTTGACTATGGCTACACCTTC

D gene: TRBD1
V gene: TRBV5-1
clone size: .
J gene: TRBJ2-7
CDR3 protein: CASSPGQGAYEQYF
CDR3 DNA: TGCGCCAGCAGCCCGGGACAGGGAGCCTACGAGCAGTACTTC

D gene: TRBD2
V gene: TRBV18
clone size: .
J gene: TRBJ2-7
CDR3 protein: CASSLPGLAGDEQYF
CDR3 DNA: TGTGCCAGCTCACTCCCGGGACTAGCGGGTGACGAGCAGTACTTC

D gene: .
V gene: TRBV4-1
clone size: .
J gene: TRBJ2-7
CDR3 protein: CASSGGRPREQYF
CDR3 DNA: TGCGCCAGCAGCGGGGGGAGGCCTCGCGAGCAGTACTTC

D gene: TRBD2
V gene: TRBV4-1
clone size: .
J gene: TRBJ2-1
CDR3 protein: CASSPLPTSGPRNEQFF
CDR3 DNA: TGCGCCAGCAGCCCACTTCCAACTAGCGGACCCCGCAATGAGCAGTTCTTC

D gene: .
V gene: TRBV5-4
clone size: .
J gene: TRBJ1-6
CDR3 protein: CAGSLLRDGGSPLHF
CDR3 DNA: TGTGCCGGCAGCTTGTTACGGGACGGGGGTTCACCCCTCCACTTT

D gene: .
V gene: TRBV7-9
clone size: .
J gene: TRBJ2-2
CDR3 protein: CASNRAPNTGELFF
CDR3 DNA: TGTGCCAGCAACAGGGCCCCGAACACCGGGGAGCTGTTTTTT

D gene: .
V gene: TRBV7-2
clone size: .
J gene: TRBJ2-5
CDR3 protein: CASSSSQGPDQYF
CDR3 DNA: TGTGCCAGCAGCTCTAGTCAGGGTCCGGACCAGTACTTC

D gene: .
V gene: TRBV4-2
clone size: .
J gene: TRBJ1-1
CDR3 protein: CASSQDRRGTEAFF
CDR3 DNA: TGTGCCAGCAGCCAAGATCGAAGGGGTACTGAAGCTTTCTTT

D gene: TRBD2
V gene: TRBV9
clone size: .
J gene: TRBJ2-5
CDR3 protein: CASSVPLAGGQETQYF
CDR3 DNA: TGTGCCAGCAGCGTCCCACTAGCGGGGGGGCAAGAGACCCAGTACTTC

D gene: TRBD2
V gene: TRBV6-5
clone size: .
J gene: TRBJ2-3
CDR3 protein: CASTRLAGAGNTQYF
CDR3 DNA: TGTGCCAGCACGAGACTAGCGGGGGCCGGGAATACGCAGTATTTT

D gene: TRBD1
V gene: TRBV7-8
clone size: .
J gene: TRBJ1-1
CDR3 protein: CASSLAIGQVEAFF
CDR3 DNA: TGTGCCAGCAGCTTAGCGATCGGACAGGTTGAAGCTTTCTTT

D gene: .
V gene: TRBV9
clone size: once
J gene: TRBJ2-7
CDR3 protein: CASSRFDEIYEQYF
CDR3 DNA: TGTGCCAGCAGCCGATTTGATGAGATCTACGAGCAGTACTTC

D gene: .
V gene: TRBV27
clone size: .
J gene: TRBJ2-7
CDR3 protein: CASSLIDYEQYF
CDR3 DNA: TGTGCCAGCAGTTTGATAGACTACGAGCAGTACTTC

D gene: TRBD2
V gene: TRBV4-2
clone size: once
J gene: TRBJ2-5
CDR3 protein: CASSQATSGVETQYF
CDR3 DNA: TGTGCCAGCAGCCAAGCGACTAGCGGGGTGGAGACCCAGTACTTC

D gene: .
V gene: TRBV5-5
clone size: .
J gene: TRBJ2-5
CDR3 protein: CASSLAVGGQETQYF
CDR3 DNA: TGTGCCAGCAGCTTGGCCGTCGGGGGGCAGGAGACCCAGTACTTC

D gene: TRBD1
V gene: TRBV5-1
clone size: once
J gene: TRBJ1-4
CDR3 protein: CASGTGGRDEKLFF
CDR3 DNA: TGCGCCAGTGGGACAGGGGGCCGGGATGAAAAACTGTTTTTT

D gene: TRBD1
V gene: TRBV5-1
clone size: .
J gene: TRBJ1-2
CDR3 protein: CASSFNTGGYGYTF
CDR3 DNA: TGCGCCAGCAGCTTCAATACAGGGGGATACGGCTACACCTTC

D gene: TRBD1
V gene: TRBV15
clone size: few
J gene: TRBJ2-3
CDR3 protein: CATSLGTGRTPDTQYF
CDR3 DNA: TGTGCCACCAGCCTAGGGACAGGGCGGACCCCCGATACGCAGTATTTT

D gene: .
V gene: TRBV7-9
clone size: .
J gene: TRBJ1-3
CDR3 protein: CSSSLSLTGNTIYF
CDR3 DNA: TGTTCCAGCAGCTTATCGTTAACTGGAAACACCATATATTTT

D gene: .
V gene: TRBV6-5
clone size: few
J gene: TRBJ2-2
CDR3 protein: CASSPGEPTGELFF
CDR3 DNA: TGTGCCAGCAGTCCGGGGGAACCCACCGGGGAGCTGTTTTTT

D gene: TRBD1
V gene: TRBV4-1
clone size: few
J gene: TRBJ1-1
CDR3 protein: CASSQGQGQPYTEAFF
CDR3 DNA: TGCGCCAGCAGCCAAGGGCAGGGACAGCCTTACACTGAAGCTTTCTTT

D gene: .
V gene: TRBV4-1
clone size: .
J gene: TRBJ1-4
CDR3 protein: CASSQSWGPNEKLFF
CDR3 DNA: TGCGCCAGCAGCCAAAGTTGGGGCCCTAATGAAAAACTGTTTTTT